This T cell receptor (beta chain) was identified during a study of blood T cell repertoires in COVID-19. Original processing methods: Estimated nucleated cell counts came from reference gene primer amplification. This table comes from immunoSEQ multiplex PCR, and its TCRdb copy is limited to in-frame clones, with some not included. The DNA was the basis for D and trimming; V, J and clone size are from that table. Among under 150,000 clones listed, approximately 86% were seen once. Trimming removed 0 bases at V and 9 bases at J, with 14 bases between. CDR3 length: 14 amino acids. Germline loops: CDR1 LNHNV, CDR2 YYDKDF (reference sequence).

The source material was PBMCs or T cells enriched from blood (not recorded which). This receptor was identified in a woman between 45 and 65 years old who had recovered from COVID-19. J is TRBJ2-5 and V is TRBV15; D not resolved. This CDR3 is CATSRDLSPSAQYF. The DNA of the CDR3 is TGTGCCACCAGCAGAGATCTCTCACCCTCGGCCCAGTACTTC.